This record concerns one T cell receptor beta chain sequence. Antigen unknown. With a much larger clone just one base away, this may be a read error. Via MiXCR, TCRdb re-called the PCR reads, giving one row per CDR3 protein. Counted here are some 100,000 distinct CDR3 sequences, around 20% occurring once; the ten biggest clones make up around 0.8%. V lost 6 bases, J lost 6 bases, and 20 bases lay in between. Germline V gene data show CDR1 as MGHRA and CDR2 as YSYEKL. The CDR3 has 15 amino acids. The sample originates from a study of molecular identifiers for immune sequencing clone quantification. The study, taken as a whole, reports: With a barcode shared among identical TCR molecules, highly expanded clone sizes could be underestimated.

The rearrangement links TRBV4-1 to TRBJ1-1; maybe TRBD1 (5 bases). The sequenced material came from naive CD8+ T cells from blood, with Jurkat cell RNA spiked in. Indicated subset: FACS-sorted CD8+CD4-CCR7+CD45RA+ naive T cells. The clonotype comes from a human donor in good health. Some libraries in this study had Jurkat cell RNA spiked in. CDR3 region: CASRFRGRELSEAFF. In DNA, the CDR3 is TGCGCCAGCAGATTCCGGGGCAGGGAGCTCTCTGAAGCTTTCTTT.